This paragraph reports one TCR beta chain. Its antigen is not identified. The sample is drawn from a study of blood T cells in healthy people across ages. Findings and limits, study-wide: In long-lived donors, naive CD4+ cell counts and diversity exceeded those of aged donors.

Alongside a J-beta primer mix, a sample-barcoded 5' primer served in a second PCR lasting about 7 to 11 cycles. In TCRdb, the 5' RACE reads were re-called with MiXCR into one record per CDR3 protein. The data contain around 1.5 million distinct CDR3 sequences, 35% to 45% of them singletons. CDR3 length: 16 amino acids. Germline V CDR1 and CDR2: DFQATT, SNEGSKA (reference sequence). With V trimmed by 0 bases and J by 2 bases, 8 bases remained unmatched. The chain recombines TRBV20-1 with TRBJ2-3; 7 positions match TRBD1. The material sequenced was blood. The source is a woman younger than 30 in good health. CDR3 bases: TGCAGTGCTAGAGATCCTCTGACAGGGACCACAGATACGCAGTATTTT. It is translated as CSARDPLTGTTDTQYF.